The 5 T cell receptor beta chains below all came from one sample that was sequenced in a study of blood T cell repertoires in COVID-19. Profiling relied on immunoSEQ multiplex PCR, and the TCRdb table lists in-frame clones only, not all of them. Of around 300,000 clones in the sample, more than 80% were seen once. Sequencing used PBMCs or T cells enriched from blood (not recorded which). The receptors derive from a woman younger than 35 who had recovered from COVID-19.

The chain recombines TRBV28 with TRBJ2-7; no clear D gene. V was clipped by 6 bases and J by 3 bases, with 3 bases between them. The V gene's germline CDR1 is MDHEN and CDR2 SYDVKM. The CDR3 contains 10 residues. In DNA form, the CDR3 reads TGTGCCAGCAGACACTACGAGCAGTACTTC. It yields the protein CASRHYEQYF.

The chain recombines TRBV2 with TRBJ2-5; 10 bases line up with TRBD2. The germline V gene encodes CDR1 SNHLY and CDR2 FYNNEI. J lost 2 bases, V lost 7 bases, and 7 bases had no gene match. There are 15 residues in the CDR3. The CDR3 is CASTTSGVSQETQYF. The CDR3 DNA reads TGTGCCAGCACCACTAGCGGGGTATCACAAGAGACCCAGTACTTC.

V and J are TRBV2 and TRBJ1-6; weak D call: TRBD1 (5 bases). Trimming took off 1 base at V and 8 bases at J, with 12 bases between the two ends. Germline CDR1 SNHLY, CDR2 FYNNEI. This CDR3 spans 15 amino acids. The CDR3 nucleotides are TGTGCCAGCAGTGAAGGAGGGACTGGGGATTCACCCCTCCACTTT. It is translated as CASSEGGTGDSPLHF. The entire variable domain, with the rest obtained from reference TRBV2 and TRBJ1-6, is as follows: EPEVTQTPSHQVTQMGQEVILRCVPISNHLYFYWYRQILGQKVEFLVSFYNNEISEKSEIFDDQFSVERPDGSNFTLKIRSTKLEDSAMYFCASSEGGTGDSPLHFGNGTRLTVT.

The chain recombines TRBV6-5 with TRBJ1-5, with TRBD1 matching 7 bases. The CDR3 is 13 amino acids. V shed 8 bases and J 6 bases; nucleotides not matched to a gene: 7. The germline gives CDR1 MNHEY, CDR2 SVGAGI. The CDR3 DNA reads TGTGCCAGCTCCGAGGGGGCCCTTCAGCCCCAGCATTTT. This translates into CASSEGALQPQHF.

V is TRBV14 and J is TRBJ1-2; D is possibly TRBD1 (6 bases). CDR3 length equals 15 residues. V was trimmed by 4 bases and J by 4 bases, leaving 16 bases between them. Germline values: CDR1 SGHDN, CDR2 FVKESK. This CDR3 is CASSPSGQGLYGYTF. The CDR3 coding sequence is TGTGCCAGCAGCCCCAGTGGGCAGGGGCTCTATGGCTACACCTTC.